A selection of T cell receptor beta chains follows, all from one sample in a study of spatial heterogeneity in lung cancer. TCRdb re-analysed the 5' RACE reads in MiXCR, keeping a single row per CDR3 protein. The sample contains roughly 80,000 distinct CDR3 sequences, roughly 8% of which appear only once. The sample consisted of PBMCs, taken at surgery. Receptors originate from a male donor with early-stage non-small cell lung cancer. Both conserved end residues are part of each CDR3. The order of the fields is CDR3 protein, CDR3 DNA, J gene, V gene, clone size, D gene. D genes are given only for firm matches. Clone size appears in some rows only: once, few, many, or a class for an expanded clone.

CDR3aa: CSASRHQGNAFF; CDR3nt: TGCAGTGCTAGCCGTCATCAGGGGAATGCTTTCTTT; j_gene: TRBJ1-1; v_gene: TRBV20-1; abundance: -; d_gene: -
CDR3aa: CSVAGGWGMDTEAFF; CDR3nt: TGCAGCGTTGCGGGAGGGTGGGGAATGGACACTGAAGCTTTCTTT; j_gene: TRBJ1-1; v_gene: TRBV29-1; abundance: few; d_gene: -
CDR3aa: CASRVTGSRNYGYTF; CDR3nt: TGTGCCAGCAGAGTTACAGGGTCCCGCAACTATGGCTACACCTTC; j_gene: TRBJ1-2; v_gene: TRBV2; abundance: few; d_gene: -
CDR3aa: CASSLLTVQPQHF; CDR3nt: TGTGCCAGCAGCTTGTTGACAGTACAGCCCCAGCATTTT; j_gene: TRBJ1-5; v_gene: TRBV7-2; abundance: many; d_gene: -
CDR3aa: CASSQEERERTQYF; CDR3nt: TGCGCCAGCAGCCAAGAGGAGCGGGAGCGGACGCAGTATTTT; j_gene: TRBJ2-3; v_gene: TRBV4-1; abundance: -; d_gene: TRBD2
CDR3aa: CATSGTGEITPQHF; CDR3nt: TGTGCCACGAGCGGGACAGGGGAGATAACGCCCCAGCATTTT; j_gene: TRBJ1-5; v_gene: TRBV10-3; abundance: -; d_gene: TRBD1
CDR3aa: CASSFGVIPYEQYF; CDR3nt: TGCGCCAGCAGCTTCGGGGTTATCCCCTACGAGCAGTACTTC; j_gene: TRBJ2-7; v_gene: TRBV5-1; abundance: many; d_gene: -
CDR3aa: CASSNGLNQPQHF; CDR3nt: TGTGCCAGCAGTAACGGATTAAATCAGCCCCAGCATTTT; j_gene: TRBJ1-5; v_gene: TRBV27; abundance: -; d_gene: -
CDR3aa: CARGYEQYF; CDR3nt: TGTGCCAGGGGTTACGAGCAGTACTTC; j_gene: TRBJ2-7; v_gene: TRBV12-3/TRBV12-4; abundance: many; d_gene: -
CDR3aa: CASSLAGEFEAFF; CDR3nt: TGCGCCAGCAGCTTGGCCGGTGAATTTGAAGCTTTCTTT; j_gene: TRBJ1-1; v_gene: TRBV5-1; abundance: -; d_gene: -
CDR3aa: CASRLGRTGGKAYEQYF; CDR3nt: TGTGCAAGTCGCTTAGGGCGGACAGGGGGAAAGGCCTACGAGCAGTACTTC; j_gene: TRBJ2-7; v_gene: TRBV12-2; abundance: -; d_gene: -
CDR3aa: CSVEFGSGLDGYTF; CDR3nt: TGCAGCGTTGAATTCGGGTCAGGGCTGGATGGCTACACCTTC; j_gene: TRBJ1-2; v_gene: TRBV29-1; abundance: many; d_gene: -
CDR3aa: CASSSEYFPRNEQFF; CDR3nt: TGTGCCAGCAGCTCCGAGTACTTCCCGCGGAATGAGCAGTTCTTC; j_gene: TRBJ2-1; v_gene: TRBV7-9; abundance: many; d_gene: -
CDR3aa: CASSPGTSGQVEQYF; CDR3nt: TGCGCCAGCAGCCCCGGGACTAGCGGACAAGTCGAGCAGTACTTC; j_gene: TRBJ2-7; v_gene: TRBV5-1; abundance: many; d_gene: TRBD2
CDR3aa: CASSLIRGREAFF; CDR3nt: TGTGCCAGCAGCTTAATCCGGGGGCGGGAGGCTTTCTTT; j_gene: TRBJ1-1; v_gene: TRBV12-3/TRBV12-4; abundance: -; d_gene: -
CDR3aa: CASSQGVMMGASGNTIYF; CDR3nt: TGTGCCAGCAGCCAAGGAGTCATGATGGGGGCGAGTGGAAACACCATATATTTT; j_gene: TRBJ1-3; v_gene: TRBV3-1; abundance: many; d_gene: -
CDR3aa: CASSPIYNEQFF; CDR3nt: TGTGCCAGCAGCCCTATCTACAATGAGCAGTTCTTC; j_gene: TRBJ2-1; v_gene: TRBV7-2; abundance: -; d_gene: -
CDR3aa: CSVSVGASDTQYF; CDR3nt: TGCAGCGTTAGCGTGGGAGCATCAGATACGCAGTATTTT; j_gene: TRBJ2-3; v_gene: TRBV29-1; abundance: many; d_gene: -
CDR3aa: CATSDPAPGRNEQFF; CDR3nt: TGTGCCACCAGTGATCCCGCGCCCGGACGGAATGAGCAGTTCTTC; j_gene: TRBJ2-1; v_gene: TRBV24-1; abundance: few; d_gene: -
CDR3aa: CASSSTGGNTDTQYF; CDR3nt: TGCGCCAGCAGCTCGACAGGGGGCAACACAGATACGCAGTATTTT; j_gene: TRBJ2-3; v_gene: TRBV5-1; abundance: -; d_gene: TRBD1
CDR3aa: CASSFQSTAYEQYF; CDR3nt: TGTGCCAGCAGCTTTCAGAGTACGGCCTACGAGCAGTACTTC; j_gene: TRBJ2-7; v_gene: TRBV7-9; abundance: many; d_gene: -
CDR3aa: CASTSGLAVLEQYF; CDR3nt: TGTGCCAGCACCTCGGGACTAGCGGTCTTGGAGCAGTACTTC; j_gene: TRBJ2-7; v_gene: TRBV6-1; abundance: -; d_gene: TRBD2
CDR3aa: CASSHPLRNEQFF; CDR3nt: TGCGCCAGCAGCCATCCTCTCCGCAATGAGCAGTTCTTC; j_gene: TRBJ2-1; v_gene: TRBV4-3; abundance: many; d_gene: -
CDR3aa: CASSLGLNTWDGYTF; CDR3nt: TGCGCCAGCAGCTTGGGCCTGAACACCTGGGATGGCTACACCTTC; j_gene: TRBJ1-2; v_gene: TRBV5-1; abundance: -; d_gene: -
CDR3aa: CASSHRTGTDVSYTF; CDR3nt: TGTGCCAGCAGTCATAGGACAGGGACTGACGTGAGCTACACCTTC; j_gene: TRBJ1-2; v_gene: TRBV25-1; abundance: many; d_gene: TRBD1
CDR3aa: CASSLDGGLSYEQYF; CDR3nt: TGTGCCAGCAGCTTGGATGGGGGGCTCTCCTACGAGCAGTACTTC; j_gene: TRBJ2-7; v_gene: TRBV5-6; abundance: few; d_gene: -
CDR3aa: CASSFGTGREQYF; CDR3nt: TGTGCCAGCAGTTTCGGGACAGGTCGCGAGCAGTACTTC; j_gene: TRBJ2-7; v_gene: TRBV12-3/TRBV12-4; abundance: -; d_gene: TRBD1
CDR3aa: CASSDGQGWQPQHF; CDR3nt: TGTGCCAGCAGTGACGGACAGGGGTGGCAGCCCCAGCATTTT; j_gene: TRBJ1-5; v_gene: TRBV6-5; abundance: -; d_gene: TRBD1
CDR3aa: CASSLALRGGAANYGYTF; CDR3nt: TGTGCCAGCAGCTTAGCGCTAAGAGGGGGTGCTGCTAACTATGGCTACACCTTC; j_gene: TRBJ1-2; v_gene: TRBV7-2; abundance: few; d_gene: -
CDR3aa: CASSGFPGPQHF; CDR3nt: TGTGCCAGCAGTGGATTCCCGGGGCCCCAGCATTTT; j_gene: TRBJ1-5; v_gene: TRBV2; abundance: many; d_gene: -
CDR3aa: CASIPLRNTEAFF; CDR3nt: TGTGCCAGCATTCCGTTACGGAACACTGAAGCTTTCTTT; j_gene: TRBJ1-1; v_gene: TRBV2; abundance: many; d_gene: -
CDR3aa: CSASLGTQYF; CDR3nt: TGCAGTGCTAGCTTAGGGACCCAGTACTTC; j_gene: TRBJ2-5; v_gene: TRBV20-1; abundance: few; d_gene: -
CDR3aa: CASSQELGLGNEQFF; CDR3nt: TGCGCCAGCAGCCAAGAGTTGGGACTAGGCAATGAGCAGTTCTTC; j_gene: TRBJ2-1; v_gene: TRBV4-3; abundance: many; d_gene: TRBD2
CDR3aa: CSAPQGRIQYF; CDR3nt: TGCAGTGCTCCCCAGGGGAGAATTCAGTACTTC; j_gene: TRBJ2-4; v_gene: TRBV20-1; abundance: -; d_gene: -
CDR3aa: CASRQGVGETQYF; CDR3nt: TGTGCCAGCAGACAGGGGGTTGGTGAGACCCAGTACTTC; j_gene: TRBJ2-5; v_gene: TRBV12-3/TRBV12-4; abundance: many; d_gene: TRBD1
CDR3aa: CASSLGGGATNPYTF; CDR3nt: TGTGCCAGCAGTTTAGGAGGGGGCGCGACGAACCCCTACACCTTC; j_gene: TRBJ1-2; v_gene: TRBV28; abundance: -; d_gene: TRBD1
CDR3aa: CASKGGQELFF; CDR3nt: TGTGCCAGCAAAGGGGGCCAGGAGCTGTTTTTT; j_gene: TRBJ2-2; v_gene: TRBV19; abundance: -; d_gene: TRBD1
CDR3aa: CAWSGVAGHNEQFF; CDR3nt: TGTGCCTGGAGTGGAGTAGCGGGCCACAATGAGCAGTTCTTC; j_gene: TRBJ2-1; v_gene: TRBV30; abundance: few; d_gene: TRBD2
CDR3aa: CASRETGSVPHTQYF; CDR3nt: TGTGCCAGCAGGGAGACAGGGTCGGTGCCCCATACGCAGTATTTT; j_gene: TRBJ2-3; v_gene: TRBV7-8; abundance: few; d_gene: TRBD1
CDR3aa: CAWSPLVHSGYTF; CDR3nt: TGTGCCTGGAGTCCACTGGTACATAGTGGCTACACCTTC; j_gene: TRBJ1-2; v_gene: TRBV30; abundance: many; d_gene: -
CDR3aa: CASSLEAGELFF; CDR3nt: TGTGCCAGCAGCTTAGAGGCCGGGGAGCTGTTTTTT; j_gene: TRBJ2-2; v_gene: TRBV7-3; abundance: many; d_gene: -
CDR3aa: CASRMDAARPHLEAFF; CDR3nt: TGTGCCAGCAGAATGGACGCCGCAAGGCCCCATCTTGAAGCTTTCTTT; j_gene: TRBJ1-1; v_gene: TRBV6-2/TRBV6-3; abundance: -; d_gene: -
CDR3aa: CASSFDRVTTEAFF; CDR3nt: TGTGCCAGCAGCTTCGACAGGGTAACCACTGAAGCTTTCTTT; j_gene: TRBJ1-1; v_gene: TRBV7-2; abundance: many; d_gene: TRBD1
CDR3aa: CASSQDTGRALNEQFF; CDR3nt: TGCGCCAGCAGCCAAGATACCGGGAGGGCCTTGAATGAGCAGTTCTTC; j_gene: TRBJ2-1; v_gene: TRBV4-3; abundance: many; d_gene: TRBD2
CDR3aa: CSVEDPNYGYTF; CDR3nt: TGCAGCGTTGAAGACCCTAACTATGGCTACACCTTC; j_gene: TRBJ1-2; v_gene: TRBV29-1; abundance: few; d_gene: -
CDR3aa: CASSKVSVQETQYF; CDR3nt: TGCGCCAGCAGTAAAGTCTCTGTTCAAGAGACCCAGTACTTC; j_gene: TRBJ2-5; v_gene: TRBV10-2; abundance: -; d_gene: -
CDR3aa: CSARDPPNTEAFF; CDR3nt: TGCAGTGCTAGAGATCCACCGAACACTGAAGCTTTCTTT; j_gene: TRBJ1-1; v_gene: TRBV20-1; abundance: many; d_gene: -
CDR3aa: CASSSPGALTIQYF; CDR3nt: TGTGCCAGCAGCTCGCCGGGGGCTCTGACCATTCAGTACTTC; j_gene: TRBJ2-4; v_gene: TRBV7-2; abundance: -; d_gene: -
CDR3aa: CASSGGQGPLYEQFF; CDR3nt: TGCGCCAGTAGCGGCGGGCAGGGGCCTTTGTATGAGCAGTTCTTC; j_gene: TRBJ2-1; v_gene: TRBV4-1; abundance: many; d_gene: -
CDR3aa: CASSYSKEGNQPQHF; CDR3nt: TGTGCCAGCAGTTACTCGAAGGAGGGGAATCAGCCCCAGCATTTT; j_gene: TRBJ1-5; v_gene: TRBV6-2/TRBV6-3; abundance: many; d_gene: -